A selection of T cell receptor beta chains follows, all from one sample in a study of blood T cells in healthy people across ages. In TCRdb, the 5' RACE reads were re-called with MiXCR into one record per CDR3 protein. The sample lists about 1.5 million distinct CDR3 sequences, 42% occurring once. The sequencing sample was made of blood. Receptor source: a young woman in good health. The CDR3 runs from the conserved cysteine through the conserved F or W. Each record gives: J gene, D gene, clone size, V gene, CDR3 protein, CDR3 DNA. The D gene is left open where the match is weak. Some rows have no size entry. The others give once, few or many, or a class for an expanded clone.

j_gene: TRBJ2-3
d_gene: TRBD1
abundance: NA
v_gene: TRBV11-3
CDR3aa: CASSAGQASTETQYF
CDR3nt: TGTGCCAGCAGCGCGGGACAGGCTAGCACAGAGACGCAGTATTTT

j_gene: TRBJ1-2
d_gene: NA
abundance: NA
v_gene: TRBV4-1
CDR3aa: CASSHREGGSYSYTF
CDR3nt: TGCGCCAGCAGCCACAGGGAGGGGGGTTCCTATAGCTACACCTTC

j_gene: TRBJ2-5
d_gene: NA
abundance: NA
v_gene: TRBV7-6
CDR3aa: CASSLGGMWENEQYF
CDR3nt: TGTGCCAGCAGCTTAGGGGGAATGTGGGAAAATGAGCAGTACTTC

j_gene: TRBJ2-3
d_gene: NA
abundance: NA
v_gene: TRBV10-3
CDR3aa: CAISGSRQGWDTQYF
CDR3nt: TGTGCCATCAGTGGGTCGAGGCAGGGTTGGGATACGCAGTATTTT

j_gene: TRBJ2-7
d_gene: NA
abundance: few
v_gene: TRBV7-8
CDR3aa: CASSLARLAYEQYF
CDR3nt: TGTGCCAGCAGCTTAGCGCGTCTAGCCTACGAGCAGTACTTC

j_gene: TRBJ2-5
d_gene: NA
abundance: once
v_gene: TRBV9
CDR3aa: CASSNSPSGRETQYF
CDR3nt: TGTGCCAGCAGCAACTCCCCCTCGGGTCGGGAGACCCAGTACTTC

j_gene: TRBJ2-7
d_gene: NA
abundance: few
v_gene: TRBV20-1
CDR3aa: CSAREGSSYEQYF
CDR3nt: TGCAGTGCTAGAGAGGGGAGCTCCTACGAGCAGTACTTC

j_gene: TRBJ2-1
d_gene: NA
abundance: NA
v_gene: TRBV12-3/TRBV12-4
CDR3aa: CASRAGQDGNEQFF
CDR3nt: TGTGCCAGCAGAGCGGGACAGGATGGGAATGAGCAGTTCTTC

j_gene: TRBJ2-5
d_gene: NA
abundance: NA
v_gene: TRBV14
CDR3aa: CASGQVSGTQYF
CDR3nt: TGTGCCAGCGGCCAAGTATCGGGGACCCAGTACTTC

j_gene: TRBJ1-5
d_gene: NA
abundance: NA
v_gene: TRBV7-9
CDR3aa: CASSLTGQGSDQPQHF
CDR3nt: TGTGCCAGCAGCCTCACGGGTCAGGGGAGCGATCAGCCCCAGCATTTT

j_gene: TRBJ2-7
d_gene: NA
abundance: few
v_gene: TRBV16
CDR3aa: CASSQFLSPPRNEQYF
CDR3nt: TGTGCCAGCAGCCAATTTCTCAGCCCTCCGAGAAACGAGCAGTACTTC

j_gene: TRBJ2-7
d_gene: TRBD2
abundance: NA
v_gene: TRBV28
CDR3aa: CASSLGDGGWSYEQYF
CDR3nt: TGTGCCAGCAGTTTAGGGGACGGGGGGTGGAGTTACGAGCAGTACTTC

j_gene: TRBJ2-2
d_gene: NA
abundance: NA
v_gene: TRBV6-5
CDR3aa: CASSIWGPGELFF
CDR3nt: TGTGCCAGCAGTATATGGGGGCCCGGGGAGCTGTTTTTT

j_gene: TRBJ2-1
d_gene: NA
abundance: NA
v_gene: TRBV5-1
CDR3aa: CASSLPPGDEQFF
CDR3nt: TGCGCCAGCAGCTTGCCTCCTGGGGATGAGCAGTTCTTC

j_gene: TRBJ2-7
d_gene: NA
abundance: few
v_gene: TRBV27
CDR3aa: CASSRTTRYEYEQYF
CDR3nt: TGTGCCAGCAGTCGTACTACCCGATATGAGTACGAGCAGTACTTC

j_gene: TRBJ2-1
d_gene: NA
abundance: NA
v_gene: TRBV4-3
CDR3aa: CASSQRQYGYNEQFF
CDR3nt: TGCGCCAGCAGCCAAAGACAGTATGGCTACAATGAGCAGTTCTTC

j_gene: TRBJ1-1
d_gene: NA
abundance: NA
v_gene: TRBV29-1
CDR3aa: CSGDRPMNTEAFF
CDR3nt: TGCAGCGGAGACAGGCCCATGAACACTGAAGCTTTCTTT

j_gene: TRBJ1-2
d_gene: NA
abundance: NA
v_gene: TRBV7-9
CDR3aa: CASSLASSGYTF
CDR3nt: TGTGCCAGCAGCTTAGCCTCTTCCGGCTACACCTTC

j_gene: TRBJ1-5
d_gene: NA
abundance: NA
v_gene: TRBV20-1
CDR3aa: CSARVAGKDNQPQHF
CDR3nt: TGCAGTGCTAGAGTAGCGGGGAAAGACAATCAGCCCCAGCATTTT

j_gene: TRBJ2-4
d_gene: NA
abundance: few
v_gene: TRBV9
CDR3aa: CASRPDSPWDKNIQYF
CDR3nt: TGTGCCAGCAGACCAGACAGCCCCTGGGACAAAAACATTCAGTACTTC

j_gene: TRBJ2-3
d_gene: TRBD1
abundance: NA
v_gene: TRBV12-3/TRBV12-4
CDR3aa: CASSPGTGHQTDTQYF
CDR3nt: TGTGCCAGCAGTCCCGGGACAGGGCACCAGACAGATACGCAGTATTTT

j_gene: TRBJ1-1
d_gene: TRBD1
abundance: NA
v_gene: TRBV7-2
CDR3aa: CASSSRTGATEAFF
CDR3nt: TGTGCCAGCAGCTCCCGGACAGGGGCCACTGAAGCTTTCTTT

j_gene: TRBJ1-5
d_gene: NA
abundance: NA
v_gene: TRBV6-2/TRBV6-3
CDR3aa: CASGSIMVNNQPQHF
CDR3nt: TGTGCCAGCGGGTCGATCATGGTAAACAATCAGCCCCAGCATTTT

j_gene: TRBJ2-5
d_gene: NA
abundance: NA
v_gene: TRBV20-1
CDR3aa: CSARHDSQETQYF
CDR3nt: TGCAGTGCTAGACATGACTCGCAAGAGACCCAGTACTTC

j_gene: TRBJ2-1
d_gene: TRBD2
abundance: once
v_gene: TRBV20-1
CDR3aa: CSASETTSGGVMAEQFF
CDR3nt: TGCAGTGCTAGCGAAACGACTAGCGGGGGGGTAATGGCTGAGCAGTTCTTC

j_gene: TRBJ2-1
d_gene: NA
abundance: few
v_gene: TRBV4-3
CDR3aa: CASSPSPFLYEQFF
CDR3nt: TGCGCCAGCAGTCCTTCCCCATTTTTGTATGAGCAGTTCTTC

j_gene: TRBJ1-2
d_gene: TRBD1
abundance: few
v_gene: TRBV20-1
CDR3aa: CSARQTGVYGYTF
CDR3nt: TGCAGTGCTAGACAGACAGGGGTCTATGGCTACACCTTC

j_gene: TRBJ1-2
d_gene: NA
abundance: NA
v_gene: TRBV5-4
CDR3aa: CASSHKDSRGYTF
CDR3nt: TGTGCCAGCAGCCACAAGGATTCGAGGGGCTACACCTTC

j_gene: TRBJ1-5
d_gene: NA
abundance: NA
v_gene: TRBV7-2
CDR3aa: CASSSGAFGAQHF
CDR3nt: TGTGCCAGCAGCTCCGGGGCCTTCGGGGCCCAGCATTTT

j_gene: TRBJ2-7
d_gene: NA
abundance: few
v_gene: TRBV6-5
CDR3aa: CASSSALSSYEQYF
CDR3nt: TGTGCCAGCTCAAGTGCACTCAGCTCCTACGAGCAGTACTTC

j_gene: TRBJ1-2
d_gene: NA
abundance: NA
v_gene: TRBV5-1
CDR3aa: CASSLTPGLNYGYTF
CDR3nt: TGCGCCAGCAGCCTCACCCCGGGACTTAACTATGGCTACACCTTC

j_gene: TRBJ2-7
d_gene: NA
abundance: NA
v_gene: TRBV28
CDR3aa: CASSTISTSIYEQYF
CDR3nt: TGTGCCAGCAGTACCATATCGACAAGCATTTACGAGCAGTACTTC

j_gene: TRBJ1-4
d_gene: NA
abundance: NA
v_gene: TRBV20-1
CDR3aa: CSATGLREKLFF
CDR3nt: TGCAGTGCTACAGGGTTGCGTGAAAAACTGTTTTTT

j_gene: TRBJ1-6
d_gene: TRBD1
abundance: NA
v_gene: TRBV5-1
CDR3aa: CASSGQVESPLHF
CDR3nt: TGCGCCAGCAGCGGACAGGTGGAATCACCCCTCCACTTT

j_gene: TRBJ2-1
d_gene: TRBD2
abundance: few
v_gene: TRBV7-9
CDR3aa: CASSFFKQRGNNEQFF
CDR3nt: TGTGCCAGCAGCTTTTTCAAGCAGCGGGGGAACAATGAGCAGTTCTTC

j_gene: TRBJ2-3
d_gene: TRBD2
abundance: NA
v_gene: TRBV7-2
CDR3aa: CASSLASGGPDTQYF
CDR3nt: TGTGCCAGCAGCTTAGCTAGCGGGGGCCCAGATACGCAGTATTTT

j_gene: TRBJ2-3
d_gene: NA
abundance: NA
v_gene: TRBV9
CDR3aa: CASSVGAGTRSDTQYF
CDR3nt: TGTGCCAGCAGCGTAGGGGCAGGGACGAGATCAGATACGCAGTATTTT

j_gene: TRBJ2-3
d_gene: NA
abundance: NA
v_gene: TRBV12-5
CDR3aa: CAGGLGNRGTDTQYF
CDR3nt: TGTGCTGGTGGCCTGGGGAATCGGGGCACAGATACGCAGTATTTT

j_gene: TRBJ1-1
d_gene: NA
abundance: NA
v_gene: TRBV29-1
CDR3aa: CSVDALRAEAFF
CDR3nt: TGCAGCGTTGACGCCCTTAGGGCTGAAGCTTTCTTT

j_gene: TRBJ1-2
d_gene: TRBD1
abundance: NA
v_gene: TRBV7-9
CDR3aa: CASSSVDRENYGYTF
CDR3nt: TGTGCCAGCAGCTCGGTTGACAGGGAAAACTATGGCTACACCTTC

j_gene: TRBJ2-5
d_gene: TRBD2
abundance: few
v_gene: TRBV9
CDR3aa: CASSVYGGDQETQYF
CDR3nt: TGTGCCAGCAGCGTATATGGGGGGGACCAAGAGACCCAGTACTTC

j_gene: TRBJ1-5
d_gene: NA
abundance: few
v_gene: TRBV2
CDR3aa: CASGVPAAGPNNQPQHF
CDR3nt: TGTGCCAGCGGGGTACCGGCGGCCGGGCCGAACAATCAGCCCCAGCATTTT

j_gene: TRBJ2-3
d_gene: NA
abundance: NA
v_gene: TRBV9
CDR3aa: CASSVEDGSTDTQYF
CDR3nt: TGTGCCAGCAGCGTAGAGGACGGAAGCACAGATACGCAGTATTTT

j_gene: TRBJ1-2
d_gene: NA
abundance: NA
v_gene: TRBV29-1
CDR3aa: CSVESPAGYGYTF
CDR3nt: TGCAGCGTGGAAAGCCCAGCGGGCTATGGCTACACCTTC

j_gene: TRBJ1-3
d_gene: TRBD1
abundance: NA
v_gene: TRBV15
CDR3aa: CATSRTGSSGNTIYF
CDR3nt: TGTGCCACCAGCAGGACAGGGTCCTCTGGAAACACCATATATTTT

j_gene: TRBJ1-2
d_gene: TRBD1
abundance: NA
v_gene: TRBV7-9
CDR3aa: CASNPGTGIYGYTF
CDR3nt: TGTGCCAGCAACCCCGGGACAGGGATCTATGGCTACACCTTC

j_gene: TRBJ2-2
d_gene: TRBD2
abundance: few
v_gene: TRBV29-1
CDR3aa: CSVESFGTSPTGELFF
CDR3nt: TGCAGCGTTGAATCGTTTGGGACTAGCCCCACCGGGGAGCTGTTTTTT

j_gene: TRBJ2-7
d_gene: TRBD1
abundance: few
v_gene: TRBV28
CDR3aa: CASRLNRGHEQYF
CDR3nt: TGTGCCAGCAGACTTAACAGGGGCCACGAGCAGTACTTC

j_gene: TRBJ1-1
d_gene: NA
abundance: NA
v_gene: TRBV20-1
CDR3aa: CSAREWGAGNTEAFF
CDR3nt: TGCAGTGCTAGAGAGTGGGGGGCAGGGAACACTGAAGCTTTCTTT

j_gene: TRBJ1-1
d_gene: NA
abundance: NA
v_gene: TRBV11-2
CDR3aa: CASSLGMGDGTEAFF
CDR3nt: TGTGCCAGCAGCTTAGGTATGGGGGACGGCACTGAAGCTTTCTTT

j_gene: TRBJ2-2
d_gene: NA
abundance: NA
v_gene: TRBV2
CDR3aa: CASSEEGRGNNGELFF
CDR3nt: TGTGCCAGCAGTGAGGAGGGTAGGGGCAACAACGGGGAGCTGTTTTTT

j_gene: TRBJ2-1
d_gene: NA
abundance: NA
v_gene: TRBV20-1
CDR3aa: CSARSGLSYNEQFF
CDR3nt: TGCAGTGCTCGTAGCGGCCTCTCCTACAATGAGCAGTTCTTC

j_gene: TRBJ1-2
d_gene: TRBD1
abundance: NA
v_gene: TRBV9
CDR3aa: CASSGTGFNYGCTF
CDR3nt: TGTGCCAGCAGCGGGACAGGGTTTAACTATGGCTGCACCTTC

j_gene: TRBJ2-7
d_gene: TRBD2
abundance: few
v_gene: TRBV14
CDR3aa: CASSQDLAGGVTYEQYF
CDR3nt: TGTGCCAGCAGCCAAGATCTTGCCGGGGGGGTTACCTACGAGCAGTACTTC

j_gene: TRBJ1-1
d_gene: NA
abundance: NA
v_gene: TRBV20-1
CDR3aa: CSARTGFNTEAFF
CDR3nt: TGCAGTGCACGAACAGGGTTCAACACTGAAGCTTTCTTT

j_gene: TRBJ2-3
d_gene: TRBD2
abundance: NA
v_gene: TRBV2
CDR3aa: CASSRTSAEDTQYF
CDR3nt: TGTGCCAGCAGCAGGACTAGCGCTGAAGATACGCAGTATTTT